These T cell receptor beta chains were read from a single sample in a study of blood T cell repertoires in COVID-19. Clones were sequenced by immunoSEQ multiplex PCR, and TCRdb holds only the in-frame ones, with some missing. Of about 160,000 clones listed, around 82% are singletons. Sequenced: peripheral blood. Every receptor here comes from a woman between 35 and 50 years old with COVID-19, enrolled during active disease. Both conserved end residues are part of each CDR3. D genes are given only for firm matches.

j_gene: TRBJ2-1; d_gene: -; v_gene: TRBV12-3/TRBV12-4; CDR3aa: CASSTRNEQFF
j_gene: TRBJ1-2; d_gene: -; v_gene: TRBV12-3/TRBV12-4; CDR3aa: CASIRDIDGYTF
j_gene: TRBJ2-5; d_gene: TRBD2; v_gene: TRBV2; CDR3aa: CASSEGLAAQETQYF
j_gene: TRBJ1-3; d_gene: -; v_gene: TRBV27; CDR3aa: CASKAAGNTIYF
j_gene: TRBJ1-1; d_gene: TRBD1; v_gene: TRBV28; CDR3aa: CASSRLRDRYMNTEAFF
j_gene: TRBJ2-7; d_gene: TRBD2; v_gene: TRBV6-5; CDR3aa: CASSYSRPGLAGEQYF
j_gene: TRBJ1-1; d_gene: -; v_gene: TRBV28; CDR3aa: CASSLSREGRLGTEAFF
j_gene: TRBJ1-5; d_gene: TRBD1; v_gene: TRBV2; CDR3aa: CASSGDRVQPQHF
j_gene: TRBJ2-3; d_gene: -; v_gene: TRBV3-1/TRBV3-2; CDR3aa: CASSQDPGTDTQYF
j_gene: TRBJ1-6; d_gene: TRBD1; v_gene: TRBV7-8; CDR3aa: CASSSGTDNSPLHF
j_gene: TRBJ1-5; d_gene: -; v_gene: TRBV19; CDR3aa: CASSIRLYQPQHF
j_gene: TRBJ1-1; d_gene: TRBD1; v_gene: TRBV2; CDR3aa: CASGTDPKPNTEAFF
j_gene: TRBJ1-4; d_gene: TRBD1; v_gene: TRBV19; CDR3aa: CATSTGGAEEKLFF
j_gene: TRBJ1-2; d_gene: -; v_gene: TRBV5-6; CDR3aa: CASSLTRGVYTF
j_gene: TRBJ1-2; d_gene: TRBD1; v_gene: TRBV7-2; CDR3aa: CASSSSFTGDYGYTF
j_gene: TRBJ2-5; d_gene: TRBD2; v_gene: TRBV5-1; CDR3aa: CASSFFRGGTPGLAAPRGTQYF
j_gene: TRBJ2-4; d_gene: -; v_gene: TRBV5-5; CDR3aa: CASSFGQGSNIQYF
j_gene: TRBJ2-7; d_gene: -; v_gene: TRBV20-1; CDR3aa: CSASYVSAGDEQYF
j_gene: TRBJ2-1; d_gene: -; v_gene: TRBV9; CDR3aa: CASSVAPGLSPGHNEQFF
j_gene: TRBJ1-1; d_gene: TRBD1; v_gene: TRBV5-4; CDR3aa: CASSWGQTNTEAFF
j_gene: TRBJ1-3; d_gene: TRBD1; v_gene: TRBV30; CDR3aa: CAWRKPGQGNGNTIYF
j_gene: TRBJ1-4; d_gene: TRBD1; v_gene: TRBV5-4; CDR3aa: CASSLGPGQKNEKLFF
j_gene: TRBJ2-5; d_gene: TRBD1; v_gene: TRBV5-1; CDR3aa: CASSLDRGAGETQYF
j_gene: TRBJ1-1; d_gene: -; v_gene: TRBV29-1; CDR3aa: CSVAPGMDTEAFF
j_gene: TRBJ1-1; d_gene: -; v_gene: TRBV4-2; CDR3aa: CASSQDVQFQEAFF
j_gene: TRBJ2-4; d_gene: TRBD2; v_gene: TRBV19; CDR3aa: CASSMVGRENIQYF
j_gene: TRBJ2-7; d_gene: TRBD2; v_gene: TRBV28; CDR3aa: CASSFQRERYEQYF
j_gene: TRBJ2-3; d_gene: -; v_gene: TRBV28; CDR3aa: CASKAQVLTDTQYF